This TCR beta chain was identified during a study of blood T cell repertoires in COVID-19. Study summary: The cDNA or gDNA used as material had been derived from T cells, B-cell-depleted T cells, or PBMCs.

In the original workflow: Estimates of nucleated cell counts were drawn from the amplification of reference gene primers. Profiling relied on immunoSEQ multiplex PCR, and the TCRdb table lists in-frame clones only, not all of them. D and trimming were read from the DNA, whereas the V and J calls and clone size are those reported in that table. The repertoire has some 120,000 clones, 90% of them found once; the top ten carry roughly 4.5%. One Seattle source followed patients from active infection through their disease course. CDR3 length equals 13 residues. Germline CDR1 is LGHNA and CDR2 is YSLEER. Trimming took off 0 bases at V and 8 bases at J, with 10 bases between the two ends.

The chain couples TRBV4-3 to TRBJ1-2; TRBD1 is a possible D gene (5 bases). The TCR sequence derives from a man in his sixties with COVID-19, enrolled during active disease. The sample comprised peripheral blood. In DNA, the CDR3 is TGCGCCAGCAGCCAAGATGGCGGGGCCGGCTACACCTTC. This gives the protein CASSQDGGAGYTF.